This T cell receptor beta chain was identified during a study of neurological immune-mediated disorders. V shed 3 bases and J 0 bases; nucleotides not matched to a gene: 1. CDR1 SQVTM and CDR2 ANQGSEA come from the germline V gene. The CDR3 has 14 amino acids. MiXCR, applied by TCRdb to the 5' RACE reads, yields one record per CDR3 protein. The sample has around 78,000 distinct CDR3 sequences, more than 15% seen once; the top ten hold 15%. This clonotype was seen at least ten times. This TCR derives from a woman aged 40 to 50 in good health. The chain uses TRBV29-1 and TRBJ2-4; 8 bases agree with TRBD1. Input material: PBMCs. Here the CDR3 DNA reads TGCAGCGTTGAGGACAGGGTAGCCAAAAACATTCAGTACTTC. Its protein is CSVEDRVAKNIQYF.